The entry that follows covers one T cell receptor beta chain sequence. The CDR3 loop spans 13 amino acids. The germline gives CDR1 MNHNY, CDR2 SVGAGI (reference sequence). V lost 5 bases to trimming and J lost 0 bases, with 8 bases between them. The data were taken from a study of blood T cell repertoires in COVID-19. Profiling relied on immunoSEQ multiplex PCR, and the TCRdb table lists in-frame clones only, not all of them. The sample includes around 160,000 clones, roughly four fifths of them seen just once. The chain carries TRBV6-6 and TRBJ2-7; D gene ambiguous. This clonotype originated in a woman older than 75 with acute or convalescent COVID-19. Material: peripheral blood. The CDR3 is CASSQRSSYEQYF. CDR3 bases: TGTGCCAGCAGTCAAAGGAGCTCCTACGAGCAGTACTTC.